This T cell receptor (beta chain) was obtained from a study of beta chain features in type 1 diabetes. Study findings and constraints: Significant though moderate, a shortening of TCRB CDR3s appeared in all four CD4+ subsets of Type 1 diabetes patients. Diminished insertions and augmented deletions at VDJ junctions characterized type 1 diabetes patients.

Of the isolated RNA, all was reverse transcribed, and so the sequenced material was expressed TCRB transcripts. Produced via immunoSEQ multiplex PCR; TCRdb's table is partial and in-frame only. The table records fewer than 500,000 clones, 11% to 15% of them present only once. This clone was seen only a few times. Its antigen is still unknown. Germline V gene sequence: CDR1 MGHDK, CDR2 SYGVNS. With 3 bases removed from V and 6 bases from J, the gap between germline ends came to 17 bases. The CDR3 is 15 residues long. The chain employs TRBV25-1 and TRBJ2-5; maybe TRBD2 (5 bases). The sample consisted of naive CD4+ T cells from blood. The sequence was obtained from a man in his thirties or forties in good health. CDR3 loop: CASSDGRRGWQTQYF. The CDR3 nucleotides are TGTGCCAGCAGTGACGGTCGTCGGGGTTGGCAGACCCAGTACTTC. Based on the CDR3 plus reference TRBV25-1 and TRBJ2-5, the full variable domain is EADIYQTPRYLVIGTGKKITLECSQTMGHDKMYWYQQDPGMELHLIHYSYGVNSTEKGDLSSESTVSRIRTEHFPLTLESARPSHTSQYLCASSDGRRGWQTQYFGPGTRLLVL.